The sequence of this TCR beta chain was determined in a study of PD-L1 blockade in urothelial cancer (dated by TCRdb to 2017 to 2019). Background for the entire study: Every patient began therapy in 2014 and was given atezolizumab 1,200 mg intravenously every 3 weeks. Pretreatment tumor samples, along with matched peripheral blood serially collected before and after atezolizumab treatment, were subjected to TCR sequencing. An ECOG performance status of 0 or 1 was recorded for the patients, and 0 to 3 prior chemotherapy regimens had been received by the patients. In the same patients who had TCR sequencing, pretreatment tumors also underwent whole exome sequencing and RNA sequencing. Pretreatment blood TCR-seq was available for fewer than 30 patients, at least one posttreatment blood collection was obtained for about 25 patients, and tumor TCR-seq was available for about 25 patients. Durable clinical benefit meant progression-free survival longer than 6 months, and TCR features were also tested against progression-free and overall survival. Blood samples were analyzed 3 weeks after the start of treatment (second dose) and 6 weeks after the start of treatment. Blood samples yielded a median of around 150,000 T cells and tens of thousands of unique TCRs, with median clonality 0.080. Durable clinical benefit was achieved by nine patients and was not achieved by 20 patients. Somatic, immune and clinical correlates of response to PD-L1 blockade with atezolizumab in urothelial cancer were the focus of an exploratory multi-omic analysis. About 90% of the 29 patients were males with bladder-origin urothelial cancer, and about 65% of the roughly 30 reported a prior smoking history.

On this clone itself: This receptor's antigen is unknown. The input lacks base qualities; no much larger clone sits a single base away.

Synthetic TCR analog templates were spiked into each PCR so that absolute template abundance could be estimated from read counts. TCRbeta CDR3 regions were amplified from genomic DNA with bias-controlled V and J gene primers using the immunoSEQ assay. Sequencing of rearranged TCRbeta segments was done at approximately 20X coverage. The original pipeline was this. Clustering was used to correct sequencing errors, and CDR3s were annotated against IMGT so that V, D and J genes could be assigned. Out-of-frame and stop-codon sequences were excluded, and only productive TCRbeta rearrangements were used in downstream analyses. Clonality was computed as one minus Shannon entropy normalized by the log of the number of unique productive sequences. Fisher's exact test with Benjamini-Hochberg correction, at a threshold of adjusted p below 0.01, was used to find clones that differed between time points or between blood and tumor. TCRdb took over this immuneACCESS table, retaining in-frame rearrangements with V and J assigned. Such tables are incomplete; in checked studies, under half of the missing clones stem from an unresolved V gene, and the remainder is unexplained. Clone size and the V and J calls come from that table; the DNA yielded D and trimming. In this sample the table shows around 87,000 clones, 75% to 90% of which occur a single time. Around 7.7% of the sample is held by the ten biggest clonotypes.

What the work shows at the level of the full study, not this receptor alone: Because of the small sample size (n ≈ 30) and the many exploratory analyses performed, the results are intended to be regarded as hypothesis-generating. Greater expansion of tumor-associated TCR clones in peripheral blood 3 weeks after the start of treatment was observed in patients with durable benefit (n of about 20, p = 0.022). Improved progression-free and overall survival was found to be associated with pretreatment peripheral blood TCR clonality below the median.

Sequences LNHDA (CDR1) and SQIVND (CDR2) are obtained from the germline V gene (reference sequence). Trimming at the junction amounts to 5 bases on V and 0 bases on J, and the germline ends lie 13 bases apart. The CDR3 holds 15 amino acids from the cysteine to the phenylalanine. Only the CDR3 DNA stays, 45 bases, in frame from base 1. Per the publication, the time point label means: peripheral blood 6 weeks after treatment start. A cohort of 25 to 30 patients with locally advanced or metastatic urothelial carcinoma, treated at Memorial Sloan Kettering on a trial protocol, was included. Peripheral blood mononuclear cells were collected pretreatment and during treatment, at between 1 and 8 total time points per patient. The Qiagen DNeasy Blood extraction kit was used to purify genomic DNA from total PBMCs and from tumor samples. PBMCs were collected pretreatment and during treatment and were isolated and stored as previously described.

The sequence was obtained from a man aged 65-85 years with urothelial cancer. In this chain, TRBV19 is recombined with TRBJ1-2; the D segment could be TRBD1, given 6 matching bases. The sequences come from PBMCs, collected around atezolizumab (anti-PD-L1) treatment. The DNA sequence is TGTGCCAGTAGTCCCGGACAGCTTACTAACTATGGCTACACCTTC. This gives the protein CASSPGQLTNYGYTF.